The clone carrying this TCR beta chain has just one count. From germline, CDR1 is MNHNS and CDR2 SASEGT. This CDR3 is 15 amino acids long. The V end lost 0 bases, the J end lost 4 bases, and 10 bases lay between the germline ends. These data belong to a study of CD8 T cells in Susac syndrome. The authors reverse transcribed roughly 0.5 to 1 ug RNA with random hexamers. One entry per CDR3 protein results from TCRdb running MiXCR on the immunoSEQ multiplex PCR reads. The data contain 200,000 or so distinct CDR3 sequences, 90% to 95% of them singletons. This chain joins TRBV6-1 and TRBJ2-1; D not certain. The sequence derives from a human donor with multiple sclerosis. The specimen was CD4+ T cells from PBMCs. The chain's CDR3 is CASSEAPGRYNEQFF. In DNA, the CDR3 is TGTGCCAGCAGTGAAGCGCCAGGACGGTACAATGAGCAGTTCTTC.